Each of the 28 T cell receptor beta chains below was sequenced from the same sample in a study of blood T cell repertoires in COVID-19. TCRdb's copy holds only in-frame clones and misses some; the assay was immunoSEQ multiplex PCR. Of around 350,000 clones in the sample, 70% to 90% are singletons; the top ten hold 3%. The source material was peripheral blood. These receptors all come from a human donor in a cohort sampled during active COVID-19.

This clone showed up just once. The chain links TRBV9 to TRBJ2-2, with TRBD2 matching 15 bases. V dropped 4 bases and J dropped 3; count of bases not matched to a gene: 10. The CDR3 totals 19 residues. Germline V gene sequence: CDR1 SGDLS, CDR2 YYNGEE. The CDR3, as DNA: TGTGCCAGCAGCTCACGGACTAGCGGGGGGGACGTCGACACCGGGGAGCTGTTTTTT. This translates into CASSSRTSGGDVDTGELFF.

This clone has a single count. This rearrangement joins TRBV5-1 to TRBJ2-6; 8 nucleotides align to TRBD1. After removal of 2 bases from V and 3 bases from J, the junction contained 10 bases not matched to a gene. This CDR3 has 18 amino acids. Germline V gene data show CDR1 as SGHRS and CDR2 as YFSETQ. The CDR3 DNA reads TGCGCCAGCAGCTTTGGCCAGGGGGCATCCGATGGGGCCAACGTCCTGACTTTC. Translating it yields CASSFGQGASDGANVLTF.

This clone was observed once. The chain is built from TRBV6-2 or TRBV6-3 and TRBJ2-5; D is perhaps TRBD2 (5 bases). The CDR3 covers 15 residues. Trimming cost V 5 bases and J 4 bases, with 17 bases left between them. Germline assignment: CDR1 MNHEY and CDR2 SVGEGT. CDR3 in DNA: TGTGCCAGCAGTCCCGGACGAGGGCGCGGAGAGACCCAGTACTTC. Translated: CASSPGRGRGETQYF.

The rearrangement uses TRBV28 and TRBJ1-6, with 7 bases aligning to TRBD1. The CDR3 runs 16 residues. V shed 3 bases, J shed 4 bases, and the junction held 6 bases outside the gene matches. Looked up from germline, CDR1 is MDHEN and CDR2 is SYDVKM. The CDR3 reads CASSFEGQQYNSPLHF. For the CDR3, the DNA is TGTGCCAGCAGTTTCGAGGGACAGCAATATAATTCACCCCTCCACTTT.

This rearrangement joins TRBV9 to TRBJ1-2; 11 positions match TRBD1. This CDR3 is built from 15 residues. V lost 3 bases to trimming and J lost 2 bases; unmatched junction nucleotides: 3. Germline V gives CDR1 SGDLS, CDR2 YYNGEE. The CDR3 is CASSGTGGENYGYTF. The DNA of the CDR3 is TGTGCCAGCAGCGGGACAGGGGGCGAGAACTATGGCTACACCTTC. Combining the CDR3 with reference TRBV9 and TRBJ1-2 gives the whole variable domain DSGVTQTPKHLITATGQRVTLRCSPRSGDLSVYWYQQSLDQGLQFLIQYYNGEERAKGNILERFSAQQFPDLHSELNLSSLELGDSALYFCASSGTGGENYGYTFGSGTRLTVV.

The chain combines TRBV30 with TRBJ1-4, with 7 positions matching TRBD1. V was clipped by 1 base and J by 8 bases; unmatched bases: 7. Germline V gives CDR1 GTSNPN, CDR2 SVGIG (reference sequence). CDR3 length: 14 residues. The CDR3 sequence is CAWSGDRASEKLFF. DNA of the CDR3: TGTGCCTGGAGTGGTGACAGGGCGTCCGAAAAACTGTTTTTT.

This chain links TRBV9 with TRBJ2-3; 10 nucleotides agree with TRBD1. Trimming took 0 bases from V and 1 from J; bases not matched to a gene: 11. The CDR3 spans 19 residues. Germline CDR1 SGDLS, CDR2 YYNGEE. The CDR3 DNA reads TGTGCCAGCAGCGTAGAGCCCCGTGACAGGGGGCGAGGCACAGATACGCAGTATTTT. It specifies CASSVEPRDRGRGTDTQYF.

The chain carries TRBV19 and TRBJ2-2; TRBD1 might be the D (5 bases). Germline V gene data show CDR1 as LNHDA and CDR2 as SQIVND (reference sequence). Trimming left V 5 bases short and J 3 bases short, with 13 bases between. CDR3 length: 15 residues. The CDR3 nucleotides are TGTGCCAGTAGTTCCGAAGGACAAGACACCGGGGAGCTGTTTTTT. It yields the protein CASSSEGQDTGELFF. The whole variable domain, filled in from reference TRBV19 and TRBJ2-2, reads DGGITQSPKYLFRKEGQNVTLSCEQNLNHDAMYWYRQDPGQGLRLIYYSQIVNDFQKGDIAEGYSVSREKKESFPLTVTSAQKNPTAFYLCASSSEGQDTGELFFGEGSRLTVL.

CDR3 coding DNA: TGTGCCAGCAGCCCCTTACTAGCGGGGCCCTACGAGCAGTACTTC. It encodes CASSPLLAGPYEQYF. This chain connects TRBV7-8 to TRBJ2-7, with 10 bases that match TRBD2. With V trimmed by 5 bases and J by 2 bases, 6 bases remained unmatched. Germline lookup yields CDR1 SGHVS and CDR2 FQNEAQ. The CDR3 has 15 residues.

This chain connects TRBV6-5 to TRBJ2-3; D possibly corresponds to TRBD2 (6 bases). Germline V lookup: CDR1 MNHEY, CDR2 SVGAGI. The V end lost 2 bases, the J end lost 6 bases, and 15 bases lay between the germline ends. The CDR3 is 15 amino acids. The CDR3 reads CASSYTAGWGDTQYF. The CDR3 DNA is TGTGCCAGCAGTTACACTGCGGGGTGGGGGGATACGCAGTATTTT.

The chain carries TRBV29-1 and TRBJ2-3; 7 bases align to TRBD2. In germline, CDR1 is SQVTM, CDR2 ANQGSEA. V shed 1 base, J shed 0 bases, and the junction held 13 bases outside the gene matches. The CDR3 extends over 18 amino acids. For the CDR3, the DNA is TGCAGCGTTGAAGGGACTAGACTCGATATACGAAGCACAGATACGCAGTATTTT. Its translation is CSVEGTRLDIRSTDTQYF.

The rearrangement uses TRBV10-3 and TRBJ2-7; D is possibly TRBD1 (6 bases). The CDR3 extends over 15 amino acids. CDR1 and CDR2 from the germline V gene are ENHRY and SYGVKD. Trimming took off 3 bases at V and 0 bases at J, with 12 bases between the two ends. The CDR3 DNA reads TGTGCCATCAGTGACGGGACACGTTCCTCCTACGAGCAGTACTTC. Its translation: CAISDGTRSSYEQYF.

The V and J genes are TRBV5-1 and TRBJ2-3, with unresolved D. The CDR3 spans 12 residues. The ends were cut back, 1 base at V and 5 bases at J, with 5 bases in the middle. Per germline, CDR1 SGHRS and CDR2 YFSETQ. The CDR3, as DNA: TGCGCCAGCAGCTTGAGAGTAGATACGCAGTATTTT. It encodes CASSLRVDTQYF.

The chain combines TRBV12-3 or TRBV12-4 with TRBJ1-2; D call uncertain. The CDR3 consists of 13 residues. V was shortened by 6 bases and J by 6 bases, with 14 bases between the two germline ends. Written as DNA, the CDR3 is TGTGCCAGCAGCCTCGGGAGATTCGATGGCTACACCTTC. Translated: CASSLGRFDGYTF.

This clone was seen just once. The sample contains more than one DNA sequence encoding this CDR3. The rearrangement uses TRBV27 and TRBJ2-7; TRBD2 is a possible D gene (5 bases). From germline, CDR1 is MNHEY and CDR2 SMNVEV (reference sequence). Trimming took 3 bases from V and 1 from J, leaving 7 bases between them. The CDR3 is 13 residues long. CDR3 in DNA: TGTGCCAGCAGTTTTCCGGGGTCCTACGAGCAGTACTTC. This encodes CASSFPGSYEQYF.

The chain links TRBV30 to TRBJ2-5, with D perhaps TRBD1 (6 bases). The V gene lost 1 base and the J gene lost 5 bases, with 11 bases spanning the gap. Germline-derived CDR1 and CDR2 are GTSNPN and SVGIG (reference sequence). This CDR3 spans 13 amino acids. CDR3 protein: CAWSAGAGETQYF. The CDR3 coding sequence is TGTGCCTGGAGTGCAGGGGCTGGGGAGACCCAGTACTTC.

This chain uses TRBV5-1 with TRBJ2-5; 10 bases are a match to TRBD2. The length of the CDR3 is 15 residues. CDR1 is SGHRS and CDR2 is YFSETQ in the germline V gene. V was pared by 2 bases and J by 1 base, with 2 bases of the junction left unmatched. Here the CDR3 DNA reads TGCGCCAGCAGCTTCGAGCGGGGGGGCCAAGAGACCCAGTACTTC. Amino acids: CASSFERGGQETQYF. The entire variable domain, with the rest obtained from reference TRBV5-1 and TRBJ2-5, is as follows: KAGVTQTPRYLIKTRGQQVTLSCSPISGHRSVSWYQQTPGQGLQFLFEYFSETQRNKGNFPGRFSGRQFSNSRSEMNVSTLELGDSALYLCASSFERGGQETQYFGPGTRLLVL.

The J gene is TRBJ2-2, the V gene TRBV7-9; 8 nucleotides agree with TRBD1. With V trimmed by 9 bases and J by 7 bases, 10 bases remained unmatched. The CDR3 totals 14 residues. Germline V CDR1 and CDR2: SEHNR, FQNEAQ (reference sequence). CDR3 amino acids: CASRTGSGHGELFF. The CDR3 nucleotides read TGTGCCAGTAGGACAGGGTCCGGGCACGGGGAGCTGTTTTTT.

The chain carries TRBV28 and TRBJ2-3; 9 bases map to TRBD2. The CDR3 is 16 amino acids. Trimming removed 7 bases from V and 2 bases from J; junction bases left unmatched: 10. Germline CDR1 and CDR2: MDHEN and SYDVKM. CDR3 region: CASTEGWTSATDTQYF. Here the CDR3 DNA reads TGTGCCAGCACAGAGGGGTGGACTAGCGCCACAGATACGCAGTATTTT. The full variable domain, its missing parts supplied by reference TRBV28 and TRBJ2-3, is DVKVTQSSRYLVKRTGEKVFLECVQDMDHENMFWYRQDPGLGLRLIYFSYDVKMKEKGDIPEGYSVSREKKERFSLILESASTNQTSMYLCASTEGWTSATDTQYFGPGTRLTVL.

V usage is TRBV30 and J usage is TRBJ2-7; TRBD1 is a possible D gene (6 bases). The germline gives CDR1 GTSNPN, CDR2 SVGIG (reference sequence). The CDR3 extends over 13 amino acids. Trimming removed 3 bases from V and 4 bases from J, with 13 bases in between. The CDR3 loop reads CAWSRGQFYEQYF. CDR3 in DNA: TGTGCCTGGAGCCGCGGACAGTTTTACGAGCAGTACTTC.

This clone has only one observation. The chain carries TRBV18 and TRBJ2-3; D not resolved. Germline V gene data show CDR1 as KGHSH and CDR2 as LQKENI. CDR3 length equals 13 residues. V was pared by 0 bases and J by 6 bases, with 7 bases between. CDR3 in DNA: TGTGCCAGCTCACCACCCCACGGTGATACGCAGTATTTT. Amino acids: CASSPPHGDTQYF.

This CDR3 is CATRGADTQYF. CDR3 sequence (DNA): TGTGCCACACGGGGGGCAGATACGCAGTATTTT. The rearrangement links TRBV19 to TRBJ2-3; the match to TRBD2 covers 7 bases. Per the germline V gene, CDR1 is LNHDA and CDR2 is SQIVND (reference sequence). V trimming: 10 bases; J trimming: 4 bases; junction bases outside the gene matches: 2. The CDR3 is made up of 11 amino acids.

The V and J genes are TRBV7-6 and TRBJ1-4, with D unclear. The germline gives CDR1 SGHVS, CDR2 FNYEAQ. Trimming removed 6 bases at V and 2 bases at J, with 16 bases between. This CDR3 is built from 16 residues. This CDR3 is CASSPTRMGTNEKLFF. The CDR3, as DNA: TGTGCCAGCAGTCCTACTAGGATGGGGACTAATGAAAAACTGTTTTTT.

V usage is TRBV11-3 and J usage is TRBJ2-5; D is uncertain. The CDR3 runs 13 residues. V dropped 3 bases and J dropped 5 bases, with 10 bases sitting between them. Germline CDR1 and CDR2: SGHNT and YENEEA. The CDR3 nucleotides are TGTGCCAGCAGCTTCGGAGTCCTCGAGACCCAGTACTTC. Its translation is CASSFGVLETQYF.

This rearrangement joins TRBV24-1 to TRBJ1-5; D remains unclear. V lost 2 bases to trimming and J lost 7 bases, with 11 bases between them. CDR1 KGHDR and CDR2 SFDVKD come from the germline V gene. This CDR3 region has 14 residues. The CDR3, as DNA: TGTGCCACCAGTGATTCGGGTATTTGGCAGCCCCAGCATTTT. It encodes CATSDSGIWQPQHF.

This sequence joins TRBV19 and TRBJ2-7, with 8 bases that match TRBD1. Per germline, CDR1 LNHDA and CDR2 SQIVND (reference sequence). The CDR3 contains 14 residues. The junction had 7 bases not matched to a gene; V was cut back by 4 bases and J by 5 bases. The CDR3, as DNA: TGTGCCAGTAGTAGAGGACAGGGTGGCGACGAGCAGTACTTC. It yields the protein CASSRGQGGDEQYF.

The sample holds a few counts of this clone. The gene calls are TRBV3-1 (or the pseudogene TRBV3-2) and TRBJ2-2; 15 positions agree with TRBD2. Trimming removed 4 bases from V and 4 bases from J; junction bases left unmatched: 7. This CDR3 comprises 18 residues. The germline V gene encodes CDR1 LGHDT and CDR2 YNNKEL (reference sequence). The CDR3 coding sequence is TGTGCCAGCAGCCTAATTTGGACTAGCGGGAGGGCCACCGGGGAGCTGTTTTTT. This sequence encodes CASSLIWTSGRATGELFF.

The chain employs TRBV19 and TRBJ1-2; the D is unclear. The CDR3 covers 11 residues. Germline V gene lookup returns CDR1 LNHDA and CDR2 SQIVND (reference sequence). The V and J ends lost 1 base and 8 bases respectively, with 5 bases between them. The CDR3 sequence is CASSIGSGYTF. The CDR3, as DNA: TGTGCCAGTAGTATAGGGAGCGGCTACACCTTC.